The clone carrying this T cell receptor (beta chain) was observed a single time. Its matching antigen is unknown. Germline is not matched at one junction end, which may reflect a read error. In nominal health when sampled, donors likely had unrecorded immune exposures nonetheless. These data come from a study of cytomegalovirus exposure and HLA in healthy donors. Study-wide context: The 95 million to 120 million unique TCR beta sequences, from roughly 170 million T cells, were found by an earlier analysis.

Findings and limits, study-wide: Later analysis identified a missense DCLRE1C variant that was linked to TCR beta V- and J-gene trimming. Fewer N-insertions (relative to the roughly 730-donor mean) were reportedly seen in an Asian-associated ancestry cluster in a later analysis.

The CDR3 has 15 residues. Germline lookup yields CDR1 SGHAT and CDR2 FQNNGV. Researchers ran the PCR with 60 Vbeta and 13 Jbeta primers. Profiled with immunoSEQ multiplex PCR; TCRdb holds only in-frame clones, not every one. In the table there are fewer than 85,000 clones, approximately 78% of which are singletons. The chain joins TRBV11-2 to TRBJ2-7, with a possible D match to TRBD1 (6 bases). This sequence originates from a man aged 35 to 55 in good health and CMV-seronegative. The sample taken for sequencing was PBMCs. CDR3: CSSSFRRDTELEQYF. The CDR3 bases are TGTTCCAGCAGTTTTCGCCGGGACACTGAGTTGGAGCAGTACTTC.